This TCR beta chain is drawn from a study of T cell responses to AZD1222 COVID-19 vaccine. Germline values: CDR1 SNHLY, CDR2 FYNNEI. Deletions cut 5 bases from V and 7 bases from J, with 6 bases between. This CDR3 region has 11 residues. This clone was found once. What it binds is not known. Notes on the study in general: The study reported that nearly half of spike-specific TCRs target unmutated variant regions. Spike-spanning, vaccine-associated CD4 TCRs were dominant at 160-218 and 743-854.

Generated by immunoSEQ multiplex PCR, the TCRdb table keeps only in-frame clones and is missing some. The sample yields roughly 190,000 clones, roughly 92% seen once. This material consisted of peripheral blood, taken on day 0 of AZD1222 vaccination. J is TRBJ2-4 and V is TRBV2, with no clear D. The TCR was taken from an adult in good health. The CDR3 reads CASSLRNIQYF. CDR3 nucleotides: TGTGCCAGCAGTCTGAGGAACATTCAGTACTTC.